This entry concerns a single T cell receptor beta chain. Its antigen remains unknown. This record belongs to a study of STAT3 mutations in large granular lymphocyte leukemia. At the level of the study: Immunosuppressive therapy was given to more than half of T-LGLL patients. Findings and limits, study-wide: Persisting codominant clonotypes may have hidden a small pathogenic clone. Every T-cell large granular lymphocyte leukemia patient had at least one immunodominant TCR beta clonotype. No sample exists from the first appearance of each clone. After therapy, about 35% of the 18 patients switched clonotypes, all new clones STAT3 wild type.

The assay was immunoSEQ multiplex PCR, and TCRdb's table has in-frame clones only and misses some. The sample has 5,400 or so clones, about 50% seen once. Material for sequencing was peripheral blood mononuclear cells. The clonotype comes from a woman in her 70s with T-cell large granular lymphocyte leukemia. Some clones in this sample may be carry-over from other donors' samples.

The CDR3 nucleotides read TGCGCCAGCAGCTTGGGAGGCCTCTACGAGCAGTACTTC. This sequence encodes CASSLGGLYEQYF. The rearrangement links TRBV5-1 to TRBJ2-7; no clear D. V was trimmed by 0 bases and J by 3 bases, leaving 7 bases between them. From germline, CDR1 is SGHRS and CDR2 YFSETQ. This CDR3 has 13 residues.